This T cell receptor (beta chain) was recovered during a study of blood T cell repertoires in COVID-19. Patients from Seattle were sampled longitudinally, starting during active infection. Source study methods: Estimation of nucleated cell counts relied on the amplification of reference gene primers. Sequencing used immunoSEQ multiplex PCR; TCRdb keeps in-frame clones, though not all of them. V and J calls and clone size follow that table, whereas D and trimming were derived from the DNA. The top ten hold more than 9% of the sample, which has around 360,000 clones, more than 75% seen once. The germline gives CDR1 SGDLS, CDR2 YYNGEE. Losses at the gene ends were 0 bases for V and 3 bases for J; bases not matched to a gene: 2. CDR3 length equals 16 residues.

The sequence was obtained from a woman under 40 with COVID-19, enrolled during active disease. Sequencing was performed on peripheral blood. J is TRBJ2-1 and V is TRBV9, with 11 bases that match TRBD2. CDR3: CASSVGLAGIYNEQFF. The CDR3 coding sequence is TGTGCCAGCAGCGTAGGACTAGCGGGAATCTACAATGAGCAGTTCTTC.